This T cell receptor beta chain was documented in a study of shared clonotypes between healthy human individuals. Study-wide points: Clonotype sharing among the donors was expected to vary with sequencing depth.

V lost 3 bases and J 4 bases, leaving 6 bases between the germline ends. CDR1 KGHSH and CDR2 LQKENI come from the germline V gene. The CDR3 is 12 amino acids. Clones were read by immunoSEQ multiplex PCR, and TCRdb kept only the in-frame ones, dropping some. The sample comprises approximately 2.5 million clones, 90% to 95% of which are singletons, and around 0.37% rests with the top ten. Every contributor of samples was a Caucasian grown-up residing in Nashville, Tennessee. Points on this clone: Its antigen remains unknown. At the DNA level, this CDR3 is encoded by other sequences in the same sample as well.

The sequencing input was naive CD4+ T cells from PBMCs. Subset here: CD45RA+ positively selected. This sequence originates from a young man in good health. Some clones in this sample may be carry-over from other donors' samples. The gene calls are TRBV18 and TRBJ1-1; D is possibly TRBD1 (5 bases). CDR3 sequence (DNA): TGTGCCAGCTCACCGGGGGTCACTGAAGCTTTCTTT. Residues: CASSPGVTEAFF.